Given below is one T cell receptor (beta chain) in context. As yet, its antigen is unknown. The CDR3 runs to 10 residues. With 3 bases removed from V and 6 bases from J, the gap between germline ends came to 3 bases. CDR1 LGHDT and CDR2 YNNKEL come from the germline V gene (reference sequence). Method: immunoSEQ multiplex PCR; TCRdb's copy keeps in-frame clones and lacks some. The sample holds about 120,000 clones, around 94% seen once. The sample belongs to a study of T cell responses to AZD1222 COVID-19 vaccine. General study findings and limits: Donors were chiefly white British, with a greater number of females, and clonal diversity was perhaps underestimated. Only six individuals given AZD1222 were seropositive at baseline. The study reported that nearly half of spike-specific TCRs target unmutated variant regions.

The receptor's source is an adult in good health. The V and J genes are TRBV3-1 (or the pseudogene TRBV3-2) and TRBJ2-7; D is undetermined. Material: peripheral blood, obtained on day 0 of AZD1222 vaccination. In DNA, the CDR3 is TGTGCCAGCAGCCAGGGCGAGCAGTACTTC. Protein product: CASSQGEQYF.